Presented here are 19 T cell receptor beta chains from one specimen sequenced in a study of PD-1 blockade in classical Hodgkin lymphoma. TCRdb's copy holds only in-frame clones and misses some; the assay was immunoSEQ multiplex PCR. Of about 20,000 clones listed, about 80% are singletons. Specified time point: newly diagnosed, previously untreated cHL patient sample. CD4+ T cells were purified from thawed PBMCs by magnetic negative selection. What was sequenced was CD4+ T cells from blood. These receptors originate from a human donor with classical Hodgkin lymphoma.

The chain joins TRBV15 to TRBJ2-3, with D possibly matching TRBD2 (6 bases). This CDR3 comprises 15 residues. Per germline, CDR1 LNHNV and CDR2 YYDKDF (reference sequence). The germline V and J ends were trimmed by 3 bases and 2 bases, with 12 bases remaining between them. DNA for the CDR3: TGTGCCACCAGCAGGGGGGGTCTGTCCACAGATACGCAGTATTTT. This translates into CATSRGGLSTDTQYF.

The chain employs TRBV10-3 and TRBJ2-7; 7 bases align to TRBD2. The CDR3 consists of 15 residues. CDR1 is ENHRY and CDR2 is SYGVKD in the germline V gene. V trimming: 2 bases; J trimming: 3 bases; junction bases outside the gene matches: 7. The CDR3 loop is CAISEGGGPIYEQYF. The CDR3 nucleotides are TGTGCCATCAGTGAGGGGGGAGGGCCCATCTACGAGCAGTACTTC.

The chain uses TRBV10-3 and TRBJ1-5, with no clear D. The CDR3 sequence is 19 residues long. The V gene lost 0 bases and the J gene lost 2 bases, with 20 bases spanning the gap. Per the germline V gene, CDR1 is ENHRY and CDR2 is SYGVKD. The CDR3: CAISESPDKYSIRNQPQHF. Written as DNA, the CDR3 is TGTGCCATCAGTGAGTCCCCCGACAAATACAGTATCCGCAATCAGCCCCAGCATTTT.

V is TRBV9 and J is TRBJ1-3, with 11 bases aligning to TRBD1. V was clipped by 4 bases and J by 0 bases; unmatched bases: 3. This CDR3 region has 16 residues. Germline loops: CDR1 SGDLS, CDR2 YYNGEE. CDR3 protein: CASSLGTGGSGNTIYF. DNA for the CDR3: TGTGCCAGCAGCTTGGGGACAGGGGGCTCTGGAAACACCATATATTTT.

The chain carries TRBV7-2 and TRBJ1-2; D is perhaps TRBD1 (6 bases). The CDR3 is 16 amino acids. Germline CDR1 is SGHTA and CDR2 is FQGNSA. Trimming took 1 base from V and 4 from J, leaving 16 bases between them. The CDR3 sequence is CASSLDRASVGYGYTF. The CDR3, as DNA: TGTGCCAGCAGCTTAGACAGGGCCTCAGTAGGCTATGGCTACACCTTC.

This clone was observed a single time. This chain uses TRBV28 with TRBJ2-1; D is uncertain. Germline V gives CDR1 MDHEN, CDR2 SYDVKM. V was cut by 2 bases and J by 0 bases, with 11 bases left in between. The CDR3 is 16 amino acids. In DNA form, the CDR3 reads TGTGCCAGCAGTTTACGGGCTACCCTCTCCTACAATGAGCAGTTCTTC. Protein sequence: CASSLRATLSYNEQFF.

The chain has TRBV5-1 and TRBJ2-7; D is possibly TRBD1 (6 bases). Germline loops: CDR1 SGHRS, CDR2 YFSETQ. The CDR3 contains 15 residues. Trimming pared 2 bases from V and 1 base from J, leaving 13 bases between. CDR3 in DNA: TGCGCCAGCAGCTTAATAGGGGACACATCCTACGAGCAGTACTTC. Its protein is CASSLIGDTSYEQYF.

The chain couples TRBV5-4 to TRBJ1-1; D not resolved. V gave up 3 bases and J gave up 1 base, with 7 bases separating them. Germline V gene lookup returns CDR1 SGHNT and CDR2 YYREEE (reference sequence). The CDR3 totals 13 residues. CDR3 amino acids: CASSYRRNTEAFF. As DNA, the CDR3 is TGTGCCAGCAGCTATAGGAGGAACACTGAAGCTTTCTTT.

The chain has TRBV5-6 and TRBJ1-5, with D hard to call. The CDR3 length is 15 residues. V was shortened by 2 bases and J by 3 bases, with 12 bases between the two germline ends. The V gene's germline CDR1 is SGHDT and CDR2 YYEEEE. The CDR3 loop is CASSFGRTLNQPQHF. The CDR3 DNA is TGTGCCAGCAGCTTTGGACGGACCCTCAATCAGCCCCAGCATTTT.

J is TRBJ2-2 and V is TRBV28, with TRBD1 matching 9 bases. The junction had 8 bases not matched to a gene; V was cut back by 7 bases and J by 5 bases. The CDR3 extends over 15 amino acids. CDR1 and CDR2 (germline): MDHEN, SYDVKM. This CDR3 reads CASIAQGARTGELFF. CDR3 bases: TGTGCCAGCATCGCACAGGGGGCACGTACCGGGGAGCTGTTTTTT.

The gene calls are TRBV2 and TRBJ2-2; 7 nucleotides agree with TRBD2. This CDR3 has 17 residues. The ends lost 8 bases at V and 6 bases at J; junction bases unmatched: 18. Per the germline V gene, CDR1 is SNHLY and CDR2 is FYNNEI. The CDR3 nucleotides read TGTGCCAGCCGGGTTGACGTCGGACTAGAATGGGCCGGGGAGCTGTTTTTT. Translated: CASRVDVGLEWAGELFF.

The rearrangement joins TRBV28 to TRBJ1-4; perhaps TRBD1 as D (5 bases). The CDR3 contains 14 residues. Germline V gives CDR1 MDHEN, CDR2 SYDVKM. The germline V and J ends were trimmed by 5 bases and 8 bases, with 15 bases remaining between them. This CDR3 reads CASSLQGVREKLFF. The CDR3 nucleotides are TGTGCCAGCAGTCTTCAAGGGGTCCGGGAAAAACTGTTTTTT.

The chain combines TRBV19 with TRBJ1-5; D is possibly TRBD1 (6 bases). Germline assignment: CDR1 LNHDA and CDR2 SQIVND (reference sequence). V lost 7 bases, J lost 2 bases, and 18 bases lay in between. This CDR3 is built from 16 residues. The CDR3 region has the DNA TGTGCCAGTACCCGGGACACCTTAGGCGGCAATCAGCCCCAGCATTTT. Its translation: CASTRDTLGGNQPQHF.

V and J are TRBV28 and TRBJ1-1, with no clear D. The V end was cut by 3 bases, the J end by 7 bases, with 9 bases between. Germline V gene data show CDR1 as MDHEN and CDR2 as SYDVKM. The CDR3 extends over 12 amino acids. For the CDR3, the DNA is TGTGCCAGCAGTTTTGGGGTGGGTGAAGCTTTCTTT. It translates to CASSFGVGEAFF.

A remark on this clone: Other DNA sequences in this specimen translate into the identical CDR3. The rearrangement uses TRBV6-6 and TRBJ2-7; a weak D match, TRBD1 (5 bases). The CDR3 covers 14 residues. V gave up 2 bases and J gave up 0 bases, with 8 bases separating them. The V gene's germline CDR1 is MNHNY and CDR2 SVGAGI (reference sequence). CDR3: CASSYRGSSYEQYF. The CDR3 bases are TGTGCCAGCAGTTACAGGGGAAGCTCCTACGAGCAGTACTTC.

The rearrangement joins TRBV25-1 to TRBJ2-5; D is unclear. The CDR3 runs 11 residues. Germline V gene lookup returns CDR1 MGHDK and CDR2 SYGVNS. Trimming stripped 4 bases from V and 14 bases from J, with 14 bases between. CDR3 region: CASSAIFTIYF. The CDR3 bases are TGTGCCAGCAGTGCGATCTTCACCATCTACTTC.

The chain links TRBV6-1 to TRBJ2-3, with unresolved D. V was pared by 2 bases and J by 4 bases, with 13 bases between. The CDR3 sequence is 15 residues long. Germline CDR1 reads MNHNS; CDR2 reads SASEGT. The CDR3 sequence: CASSEWWAIPDTQYF. CDR3 DNA: TGTGCCAGCAGTGAATGGTGGGCCATCCCAGATACGCAGTATTTT.

This clone was observed a handful of times. Mismatch with germline at one junction end may stem from a read error. Other DNA sequences in this sample translate to the same CDR3. This sequence joins TRBV7-7 and TRBJ2-2, with TRBD1 as a possible D gene (5 bases). The CDR3 contains 13 residues. Germline values: CDR1 SSHAT, CDR2 FNYEAQ (reference sequence). CDR3 DNA sequence: TGTGCTAGCAGCCACGCAGGGACCGGGGAGCTGTTTTTT. Amino acid sequence: CASSHAGTGELFF.

This clone has more than one count but fewer than ten. The chain couples TRBV18 to TRBJ1-1; D not certain. Between the trimmed V and J ends, which lost 3 bases and 5 bases, there was a span of 16 bases. The CDR3 loop spans 15 amino acids. Germline V gives CDR1 KGHSH, CDR2 LQKENI. In DNA, the CDR3 is TGTGCCAGCTCACCCTTGGGCGTTGGGAATACTGAAGCTTTCTTT. Protein sequence: CASSPLGVGNTEAFF.